These 2 T cell receptor beta chains were all obtained from the same sample, sequenced in a study of blood T cell repertoires in COVID-19. Method: immunoSEQ multiplex PCR; TCRdb's copy keeps in-frame clones and lacks some. The table lists 150,000 to 200,000 clones, 82% of them singletons. Sequenced sample: PBMCs or T cells enriched from blood (not recorded which). Receptors originate from a man aged 55 to 70 who had recovered from COVID-19.

A few counts support this clone. The chain has TRBV5-1 and TRBJ2-2; possibly TRBD2 for D (5 bases). The V and J ends lost 4 bases and 7 bases respectively, with 17 bases between them. Germline CDR1 is SGHRS and CDR2 is YFSETQ. CDR3 length: 15 amino acids. CDR3 nucleotide sequence: TGCGCCAGCAGCCTGGCATCAGCGGTTGGCGGGGAGCTGTTTTTT. Its translation is CASSLASAVGGELFF.

The chain is built from TRBV7-3 and TRBJ2-1; TRBD2 aligns across 8 bases. V lost 5 bases, J lost 4 bases, and 10 bases stayed unmatched. CDR1 and CDR2 (germline): SGHTA, FQGTGA. This CDR3 is 16 amino acids long. CDR3 DNA: TGTGCCAGCAGCGCAAGTAGCGGGGTAGGATACAATGAGCAGTTCTTC. Translation: CASSASSGVGYNEQFF.